The 15 T cell receptor beta chains listed next were all sequenced from one sample in a study of T cell clones after liver transplantation. Clones were read by immunoSEQ multiplex PCR, and TCRdb kept only the in-frame ones, dropping some. The table lists around 20,000 clones, 80% to 90% of them singletons. The sequencing used CD8+ T cells from blood, collected before liver transplant. The source of these receptors is a human donor who received a liver transplant.

The chain is built from TRBV5-4 and TRBJ2-3, with D perhaps matching TRBD2 (5 bases). V lost 2 bases and J 5 bases, leaving 6 bases between the germline ends. CDR1 and CDR2 from the germline V gene are SGHNT and YYREEE (reference sequence). The length of the CDR3 is 12 residues. This CDR3 is CASSLGGDTQYF. The CDR3 bases are TGTGCCAGCAGCTTAGGAGGAGATACGCAGTATTTT.

V and J are TRBV9 and TRBJ2-3; no clear D gene. The CDR3 has 14 residues. Trimming shortened V by 2 bases and J by 4 bases, and 11 bases separated the two germline ends. Germline loops: CDR1 SGDLS, CDR2 YYNGEE. The CDR3 loop reads CASSVITPPDTQYF. The CDR3 nucleotides are TGTGCCAGCAGCGTGATAACTCCGCCAGATACGCAGTATTTT.

The chain carries TRBV10-1 and TRBJ2-7, with a weak D call TRBD1 (6 bases). V lost 2 bases, J lost 1 base, and 6 bases lay in between. This CDR3 region has 13 residues. Germline V CDR1 and CDR2: WNHNN, SYGVQD (reference sequence). DNA of the CDR3: TGCGCCAGCAGTGAGGGACAGTCCTACGAGCAGTACTTC. It encodes CASSEGQSYEQYF.

The chain recombines TRBV7-9 with TRBJ2-7; 7 positions agree with TRBD1. Losses at the gene ends were 5 bases for V and 2 bases for J; bases not matched to a gene: 9. Per the germline V gene, CDR1 is SEHNR and CDR2 is FQNEAQ (reference sequence). This CDR3 has 15 amino acids. This chain's CDR3 is CASSTGQSTTYEQYF. As DNA, the CDR3 is TGTGCCAGCAGCACGGGACAGTCAACCACCTACGAGCAGTACTTC.

There are a few counts of this clone. The chain is built from TRBV27 and TRBJ1-5; 11 bases are shared with TRBD1. The trim removed 5 bases at V and 12 bases at J, leaving 6 bases unmatched. CDR1 MNHEY and CDR2 SMNVEV come from the germline V gene (reference sequence). CDR3 length: 13 residues. This CDR3 reads CASSPGTGGGQHF. The CDR3 DNA reads as TGTGCCAGCAGTCCCGGGACAGGGGGTGGCCAGCATTTT.

This rearrangement joins TRBV11-2 to TRBJ2-3, with D unclear. The CDR3 runs to 14 residues. Trimming cost V 5 bases and J 0 bases, with 9 bases left between them. Germline V gene data show CDR1 as SGHAT and CDR2 as FQNNGV. CDR3 residues: CASSRFTSTDTQYF. Here the CDR3 DNA reads TGTGCCAGCAGCCGATTCACTAGCACAGATACGCAGTATTTT.

The V call is TRBV27, the J call TRBJ2-6, with D maybe TRBD2 (6 bases). In germline, CDR1 is MNHEY, CDR2 SMNVEV (reference sequence). Deletions cut 3 bases from V and 0 bases from J, with 24 bases between. CDR3 length: 21 amino acids. In nucleotides, the CDR3 is TGTGCCAGCAGTTTGATGGGCAGTGGTTGGCAGGGAGGCTCTGGGGCCAACGTCCTGACTTTC. Translation: CASSLMGSGWQGGSGANVLTF.

The V and J genes are TRBV4-3 and TRBJ2-5, with D uncertain. Germline CDR1 reads LGHNA; CDR2 reads YSLEER. The CDR3 spans 14 residues. V lost 0 bases and J 7 bases, leaving 12 bases between the germline ends. Written as DNA, the CDR3 is TGCGCCAGCAGCCAAGAAAGGACGGGTCGGACCCAGTACTTC. Encoded protein: CASSQERTGRTQYF.

For the CDR3, the DNA is TGTGCCAGCAGTTTGGCGTTGAACGAGCAGTACTTC. Translating gives CASSLALNEQYF. The chain recombines TRBV28 with TRBJ2-7; unclear D gene. The CDR3 runs 12 residues. Trimming took 3 bases from V and 5 from J, leaving 8 bases between them. Germline assignment: CDR1 MDHEN and CDR2 SYDVKM.

In its sample, this clone was seen a few times. V usage is TRBV11-2 and J usage is TRBJ2-7; D is possibly TRBD2 (5 bases). CDR3 size: 13 residues. Germline-derived CDR1 and CDR2 are SGHAT and FQNNGV. Trimming shortened V by 5 bases and J by 3 bases, and 11 bases separated the two germline ends. The CDR3 here is CASSLGLNYEQYF. DNA for the CDR3: TGTGCCAGCAGCCTCGGACTTAACTACGAGCAGTACTTC. Combining the CDR3 with reference TRBV11-2 and TRBJ2-7 gives the whole variable domain EAGVAQSPRYKIIEKRQSVAFWCNPISGHATLYWYQQILGQGPKLLIQFQNNGVVDDSQLPKDRFSAERLKGVDSTLKIQPAKLEDSAVYLCASSLGLNYEQYFGPGTRLTVT.

In regard to this clone: The junction and the germline gene differ at one end; a read error may be behind it. This chain joins TRBV5-1 and TRBJ2-1; D ambiguous. The CDR3 runs to 14 residues. Per the germline V gene, CDR1 is SGHRS and CDR2 is YFSETQ. The CDR3 coding sequence is TGCGCCAGCAGCTTGTCAGACTCCTACAATGGGCAGTTCTTC. Its translation is CASSLSDSYNGQFF.

V is TRBV4-1 and J is TRBJ1-1, with D uncertain. Deletions cut 4 bases from V and 1 base from J, with 4 bases between. This CDR3 comprises 12 residues. The V gene's germline CDR1 is MGHRA and CDR2 YSYEKL. Here the CDR3 reads CASSLGNTEAFF. The CDR3 nucleotides read TGCGCCAGCAGCCTTGGGAACACTGAAGCTTTCTTT.

By frequency in the sample, this clone is large. The CDR3 DNA follows: TGTGCCAGCAGTTTGGCTCGGGACCCCCGAGGGGAGCAGTACTTC. This gives the protein CASSLARDPRGEQYF. This rearrangement joins TRBV28 to TRBJ2-7; D is perhaps TRBD1 or TRBD2 (5 bases each). The germline CDR1 and CDR2 sequences are MDHEN and SYDVKM. This CDR3 contains 15 residues. The V gene lost 3 bases and the J gene lost 7 bases, with 19 bases spanning the gap.

Notes on this clone: Additional DNA sequences in this sample encode the identical CDR3. The genes are TRBV4-1 and TRBJ1-2; 11 bases map to TRBD1. The CDR3 sequence is 18 residues long. Germline V gives CDR1 MGHRA, CDR2 YSYEKL. V trimming: 3 bases; J trimming: 5 bases; junction bases outside the gene matches: 14. The CDR3 loop reads CASSQDPLAGTGGYGYTF. CDR3 nucleotide sequence: TGCGCCAGCAGCCAGGATCCACTAGCCGGGACAGGGGGATATGGCTACACCTTC.

This rearrangement joins TRBV27 to TRBJ2-4, with TRBD1 matching over 8 bases. Germline lookup yields CDR1 MNHEY and CDR2 SMNVEV (reference sequence). The CDR3 runs to 14 residues. The trim removed 4 bases at V and 6 bases at J, leaving 5 bases unmatched. The CDR3 region is CASSYGTGGNIQYF. CDR3 DNA sequence: TGTGCCAGCAGTTACGGGACAGGCGGAAACATTCAGTACTTC.